This T cell receptor beta chain derives from a study of PD-1 blockade in classical Hodgkin lymphoma. The data were produced by immunoSEQ multiplex PCR, yet TCRdb's version contains in-frame clones alone and is incomplete. This table holds around 93,000 clones, just under 80% found once. Time point in this sample: cycle 4 day 1 (C4D1), after 5 to 7 weeks of nivolumab. Autologous stem cell transplantation was followed by relapse in every patient, and brentuximab vedotin exposure varied. Broader study findings: Patients starting nivolumab under 1 year after ASCT were excluded. Complete responders possessed baseline diversity comparable to newly diagnosed patients.

Details on this clone: Its cognate antigen is unknown.

This clonotype was sampled from a human donor with classical Hodgkin lymphoma. The source material was peripheral blood mononuclear cells (PBMCs), sampled before the fourth cycle of nivolumab.

CDR3 DNA: TGCGCCAGCAGCATCGCGACGGGGCCAGGCGAGCAGTACTTC. Amino acid sequence: CASSIATGPGEQYF. The chain couples TRBV5-1 to TRBJ2-7, with D perhaps assigned TRBD1 or TRBD2 (5 bases each). Germline CDR1 SGHRS, CDR2 YFSETQ. The ends were cut back, 4 bases at V and 6 bases at J, with 17 bases in the middle. This CDR3 is 14 amino acids long.